This note documents a single T cell receptor beta chain sequence. No antigen is known for it. From germline, CDR1 is SGHAT and CDR2 FQNNGV. The length of the CDR3 is 15 residues. With 1 base removed from V and 5 bases from J, the gap between germline ends came to 13 bases. Using immunoSEQ multiplex PCR, the repertoire was profiled, and TCRdb retains in-frame clones only, with some absent. The top ten clones hold about 1.1% of a sample with approximately 12,000 clones, just under 95% of them seen once. Blood CD4+ CD25-low CD127-high conventional T cells supplied the genomic DNA template. The data derive from a study of regulatory and conventional T cells in RAG deficiency. Study-wide points: Shannon entropy fell and Simpson indices rose in RAG-deficient patients. These Omenn syndrome Treg sorts may hold peripherally activated cells instead. Patient subsets had shorter CDR3s; Omenn Treg-Tconv overlap exceeded 85%.

Another study also made use of these data, one on regulatory T cells. In that study: The PCR used 52 TRBV and 13 TRBJ primers. Skewed V and J usage and few unique V-J pairs marked patient repertoires, most in Tregs.

The sequence came from a human donor in good health. Sequences were obtained from CD4+ effector T cells sorted from blood. The rearrangement links TRBV11-2 to TRBJ2-3; possible D gene TRBD2, 6 bases. The CDR3 region has the DNA TGTGCCAGCAGCTTAGGGGGGACTGGTGGAGATACGCAGTATTTT. This sequence encodes CASSLGGTGGDTQYF. The complete variable domain, with remaining parts taken from reference TRBV11-2 and TRBJ2-3, reads EAGVAQSPRYKIIEKRQSVAFWCNPISGHATLYWYQQILGQGPKLLIQFQNNGVVDDSQLPKDRFSAERLKGVDSTLKIQPAKLEDSAVYLCASSLGGTGGDTQYFGPGTRLTVL.